The 26 T cell receptor beta chains reported below all come from one sample, sequenced in a study of shared clonotypes between healthy human individuals. Method: immunoSEQ multiplex PCR; TCRdb's copy keeps in-frame clones and lacks some. The profile covers around 2.1 million clones, with about 92% appearing a single time and 1.5% to 2% taken by the ten largest. Naivety among CD8 cells was defined by CD45RO negativity and positive CCR7 selection, thereby excluding terminally differentiated effector memory CD45RA+ cells. The sample was naive CD8+ T cells from PBMCs. These receptor sequences come from a man younger than 30 in good health. Some clones in this sample may be carry-over from other donors' samples.

The chain couples TRBV28 to TRBJ1-1; 7 bases are shared with TRBD1. V lost 6 bases and J lost 0; bases outside the gene matches: 16. Germline loops: CDR1 MDHEN, CDR2 SYDVKM. The CDR3 extends over 18 amino acids. Written as DNA, the CDR3 is TGTGCCAGCAGGGTACTAAACGCGGGACAGTCCATGAACACTGAAGCTTTCTTT. It is translated as CASRVLNAGQSMNTEAFF.

This CDR3 is CASSQEAYSGNTIYF. CDR3 DNA: TGCGCCAGCAGCCAGGAAGCCTACTCTGGAAACACCATATATTTT. V gene TRBV4-3 combines with J gene TRBJ1-3; D unresolved. V was cut by 3 bases and J by 0 bases, with 9 bases left in between. Looked up from germline, CDR1 is LGHNA and CDR2 is YSLEER. The CDR3 extends over 15 amino acids.

Only one count was recorded for this clone. The chain recombines TRBV28 with TRBJ1-5, with 7 bases that match TRBD1. Germline values: CDR1 MDHEN, CDR2 SYDVKM. Trimming took 5 bases from V and 1 from J; bases not matched to a gene: 17. The length of the CDR3 is 19 residues. The CDR3 spells CASSKGDSGPPGSNQPQHF. DNA for the CDR3: TGTGCCAGCAGTAAAGGGGACAGCGGTCCCCCGGGGAGCAATCAGCCCCAGCATTTT.

The genes are TRBV7-3 and TRBJ2-2; 7 bases are a match to TRBD2. Germline CDR1 is SGHTA and CDR2 is FQGTGA. The V gene end was trimmed by 0 bases and the J gene end by 2 bases; junction bases not matched to a gene: 6. This CDR3 comprises 17 residues. The chain's CDR3 is CASSLTSGGSNTGELFF. CDR3 sequence (DNA): TGTGCCAGCAGCTTAACGTCGGGGGGATCCAACACCGGGGAGCTGTTTTTT.

The CDR3 sequence is CASSQPAFYEQYF. The DNA of the CDR3 is TGTGCCAGCAGCCAACCAGCTTTTTACGAGCAGTACTTC. This sequence joins TRBV16 and TRBJ2-7; D is undetermined. The germline gives CDR1 KGHSY, CDR2 FQNENV. The CDR3 runs to 13 residues. Trimming took 2 bases from V and 4 from J, leaving 9 bases between them.

The V and J genes are TRBV15 and TRBJ2-1, with D possibly matching TRBD2 (6 bases). The V gene lost 9 bases and the J gene lost 9 bases, with 18 bases spanning the gap. The CDR3 sequence is 13 residues long. The V gene's germline CDR1 is LNHNV and CDR2 YYDKDF (reference sequence). The CDR3 sequence: CATPGAGLGEQFF. CDR3 coding DNA: TGTGCCACGCCGGGAGCCGGCCTGGGTGAGCAGTTCTTC.

The genes are TRBV6-4 and TRBJ2-3; D may match TRBD1 or TRBD2 (5 bases each). V was pared by 9 bases and J by 10 bases, with 20 bases between. Germline CDR1 reads MRHNA; CDR2 reads SNTAGT. This CDR3 spans 13 amino acids. CDR3 residues: CARRWDGQVAQYF. Here the CDR3 DNA reads TGTGCCAGGCGCTGGGACGGACAAGTGGCGCAGTATTTT.

The V gene is TRBV7-3, the J gene TRBJ2-3, with 9 positions matching TRBD2. Germline V gene data show CDR1 as SGHTA and CDR2 as FQGTGA. The V segment lost 2 bases and the J segment 13 bases; nucleotides outside the gene matches: 4. This CDR3 spans 12 amino acids. CDR3 region: CASSLAGGPKYF. The CDR3 DNA reads as TGTGCCAGCAGCTTAGCGGGAGGGCCCAAGTATTTT.

The chain is built from TRBV7-8 and TRBJ2-7, with TRBD2 matching over 15 bases. The germline V gene encodes CDR1 SGHVS and CDR2 FQNEAQ. V dropped 3 bases and J dropped 9; count of bases not matched to a gene: 6. This CDR3 contains 15 residues. CDR3 sequence reads: CASSFRGLAGGRQYF. CDR3 nucleotides: TGTGCCAGCAGCTTCCGTGGACTAGCGGGAGGGCGGCAGTACTTC.

This clone was seen more than once but under ten times. This chain uses TRBV7-6 with TRBJ2-2; D not resolved. Germline CDR1 is SGHVS and CDR2 is FNYEAQ. V lost 1 base, J lost 7 bases, and 7 bases lay in between. CDR3 size: 13 residues. This CDR3 reads CASSLEGYGELFF. CDR3 coding DNA: TGTGCCAGCAGCTTAGAAGGGTACGGGGAGCTGTTTTTT.

The chain has TRBV28 and TRBJ2-3; the D is unclear. CDR1 is MDHEN, CDR2 SYDVKM, per germline. The V end was cut by 2 bases, the J end by 3 bases, with 12 bases between. CDR3 length equals 15 residues. This CDR3 is CASSLLLSNTDTQYF. CDR3 DNA sequence: TGTGCCAGCAGTTTACTCTTATCGAATACAGATACGCAGTATTTT.

Note on this clone: This specimen includes other DNA sequences encoding the same CDR3. The J gene is TRBJ1-1, the V gene TRBV27; the D is unclear. V dropped 0 bases and J dropped 2 bases, with 13 bases sitting between them. CDR1 and CDR2 (germline): MNHEY, SMNVEV (reference sequence). This CDR3 region has 16 residues. The chain's CDR3 is CASSLSPGTANTEAFF. For the CDR3, the DNA is TGTGCCAGCAGTTTATCTCCGGGCACAGCTAACACTGAAGCTTTCTTT.

The V call is TRBV28, the J call TRBJ1-1, with D perhaps TRBD1 (5 bases). Per germline, CDR1 MDHEN and CDR2 SYDVKM. V was shortened by 4 bases and J by 1 base, with 10 bases between the two germline ends. CDR3 length: 14 amino acids. CDR3 DNA sequence: TGTGCCAGCAGTTCCTCTCAGGGGAACACTGAAGCTTTCTTT. This encodes CASSSSQGNTEAFF.

The chain's CDR3 is CASSQDLAGRDTDTQYF. The CDR3 DNA follows: TGCGCCAGCAGCCAAGATCTTGCGGGTAGGGACACAGATACGCAGTATTTT. The chain joins TRBV4-1 to TRBJ2-3, with D maybe TRBD2 (5 bases). The CDR3 contains 17 residues. Trimming pared 0 bases from V and 2 bases from J, leaving 15 bases between. Germline loops: CDR1 MGHRA, CDR2 YSYEKL.

The count of this clone is one. The chain employs TRBV20-1 and TRBJ2-7; a weak D match, TRBD2 (5 bases). In germline, CDR1 is DFQATT, CDR2 SNEGSKA (reference sequence). The CDR3 loop spans 11 amino acids. V dropped 8 bases and J dropped 6 bases, with 14 bases sitting between them. In nucleotides, the CDR3 is TGCAGTTCGAGGGTGTGGGGCGAGCAGTACTTC. It is translated as CSSRVWGEQYF.

V usage is TRBV7-9 and J usage is TRBJ2-7; tentatively, D is TRBD2 (5 bases). CDR3 length equals 17 residues. Germline lookup yields CDR1 SEHNR and CDR2 FQNEAQ (reference sequence). Trimming removed 1 base from V and 0 bases from J, with 16 bases in between. The CDR3, as DNA: TGTGCCAGCAGCTTAGGTGGTGCGGGCGCTAGCTCCTACGAGCAGTACTTC. Amino acids: CASSLGGAGASSYEQYF.

The chain is built from TRBV7-7 and TRBJ2-7; D remains ambiguous. Germline CDR1 SSHAT, CDR2 FNYEAQ (reference sequence). The CDR3 is made up of 13 amino acids. V lost 5 bases and J lost 3, with 11 bases in between. This chain's CDR3 is CASSVGPSYEQYF. The CDR3 DNA follows: TGTGCCAGCAGCGTAGGTCCTAGCTACGAGCAGTACTTC.

In regard to this clone: This same CDR3 is encoded by further DNA sequences in the sample. The chain recombines TRBV27 with TRBJ2-3; 7 nucleotides align to TRBD2. Germline trimming cut 2 bases from V and 2 bases from J; bases unmatched to any gene: 1. The CDR3 contains 14 residues. CDR1 MNHEY and CDR2 SMNVEV come from the germline V gene (reference sequence). CDR3 DNA sequence: TGTGCCAGCAGTTTAAGCGGGACCACAGATACGCAGTATTTT. It specifies CASSLSGTTDTQYF.

The chain employs TRBV7-9 and TRBJ1-2, with a possible D match to TRBD1 (5 bases). The ends were cut back, 4 bases at V and 7 bases at J, with 19 bases in the middle. This CDR3 spans 15 amino acids. Germline CDR1 and CDR2: SEHNR and FQNEAQ (reference sequence). The CDR3 sequence is CASSWGTGGVSGYTF. DNA of the CDR3: TGTGCCAGCAGCTGGGGAACGGGAGGGGTGAGTGGCTACACCTTC.

The J gene is TRBJ2-5, the V gene TRBV9, with TRBD2 identical over 8 bases. Germline V gives CDR1 SGDLS, CDR2 YYNGEE. The CDR3 covers 15 residues. V was clipped by 1 base and J by 2 bases; unmatched bases: 4. The CDR3 here is CASSVRPGGQETQYF. For the CDR3, the DNA is TGTGCCAGCAGCGTAAGGCCGGGAGGGCAAGAGACCCAGTACTTC.

This clone showed up just once. Other DNA sequences in this sample translate to the same CDR3. The chain uses TRBV29-1 and TRBJ2-7; D is undetermined. The ends were cut back, 1 base at V and 3 bases at J, with 10 bases in the middle. CDR3 size: 13 residues. Per germline, CDR1 SQVTM and CDR2 ANQGSEA. The CDR3 nucleotides are TGCAGCGTTGAAGGTGACTCTAGCTACGAGCAGTACTTC. It encodes CSVEGDSSYEQYF.

The chain uses TRBV27 and TRBJ2-2; 14 bases map to TRBD2. Trimming took 5 bases from V and 4 from J; bases not matched to a gene: 12. Per germline, CDR1 MNHEY and CDR2 SMNVEV (reference sequence). This CDR3 comprises 19 residues. The CDR3 here is CASSDVRLAGGLSTGELFF. The CDR3 region has the DNA TGTGCCAGCAGTGATGTCCGACTAGCGGGAGGGCTAAGCACCGGGGAGCTGTTTTTT.

The chain has TRBV9 and TRBJ2-1; D is ambiguous. Germline loops: CDR1 SGDLS, CDR2 YYNGEE. This CDR3 is built from 16 residues. V lost 0 bases to trimming and J lost 3 bases, with 13 bases between them. The CDR3 reads CASSVGVSPYYNEQFF. CDR3 in DNA: TGTGCCAGCAGCGTAGGGGTGAGTCCCTACTACAATGAGCAGTTCTTC.

Points on this clone: The sample contains more than one DNA sequence encoding this CDR3. The rearrangement uses TRBV7-2 and TRBJ2-7, with 9 positions matching TRBD2. The CDR3 spans 15 residues. Germline CDR1 is SGHTA and CDR2 is FQGNSA. The trim removed 2 bases at V and 4 bases at J, leaving 6 bases unmatched. Written as DNA, the CDR3 is TGTGCCAGCAGCTTAATTAGCGGGAGTTCTTACGAGCAGTACTTC. Residues: CASSLISGSSYEQYF.

V and J are TRBV7-2 and TRBJ2-7; D is ambiguous. The germline V gene encodes CDR1 SGHTA and CDR2 FQGNSA. Trimming took off 2 bases at V and 4 bases at J, with 3 bases between the two ends. This CDR3 has 11 amino acids. CDR3 residues: CASSLWYEQYF. The CDR3 DNA reads as TGTGCCAGCAGCTTATGGTACGAGCAGTACTTC.

This sequence joins TRBV27 and TRBJ2-7, with D possibly being TRBD1 (5 bases). This CDR3 region has 14 residues. V dropped 6 bases and J dropped 2 bases, with 14 bases sitting between them. Germline V CDR1 and CDR2: MNHEY, SMNVEV (reference sequence). CDR3 amino acids: CASSPFAGTYEQYF. For the CDR3, the DNA is TGTGCCAGCAGCCCTTTTGCAGGGACCTACGAGCAGTACTTC.